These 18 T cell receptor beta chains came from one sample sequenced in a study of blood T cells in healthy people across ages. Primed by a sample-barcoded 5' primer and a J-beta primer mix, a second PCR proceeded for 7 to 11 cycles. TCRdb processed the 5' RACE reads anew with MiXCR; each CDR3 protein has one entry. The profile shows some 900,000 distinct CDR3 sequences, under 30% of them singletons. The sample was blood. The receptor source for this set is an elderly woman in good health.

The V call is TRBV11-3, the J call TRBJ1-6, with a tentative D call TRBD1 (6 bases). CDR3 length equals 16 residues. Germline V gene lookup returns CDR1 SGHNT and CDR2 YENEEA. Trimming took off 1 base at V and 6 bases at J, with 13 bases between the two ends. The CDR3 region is CASSLAAGVGNSPLHF. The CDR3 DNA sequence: TGTGCCAGCAGCTTAGCCGCAGGGGTGGGTAATTCACCCCTCCACTTT. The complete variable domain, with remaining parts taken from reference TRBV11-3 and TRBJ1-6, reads EAGVVQSPRYKIIEKKQPVAFWCNPISGHNTLYWYLQNLGQGPELLIRYENEEAVDDSQLPKDRFSAERLKGVDSTLKIQPAELGDSAVYLCASSLAAGVGNSPLHFGNGTRLTVT.

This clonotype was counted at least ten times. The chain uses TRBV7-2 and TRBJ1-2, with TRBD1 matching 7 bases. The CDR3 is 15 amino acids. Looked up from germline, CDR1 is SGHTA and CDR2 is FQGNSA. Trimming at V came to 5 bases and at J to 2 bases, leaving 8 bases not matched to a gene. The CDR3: CASSLQGTLNYGYTF. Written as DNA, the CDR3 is TGTGCCAGCAGCCTACAGGGGACCCTAAACTATGGCTACACCTTC.

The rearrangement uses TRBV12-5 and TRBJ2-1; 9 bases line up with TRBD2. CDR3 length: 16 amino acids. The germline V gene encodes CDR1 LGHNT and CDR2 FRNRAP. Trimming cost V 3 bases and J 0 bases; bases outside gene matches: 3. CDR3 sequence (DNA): TGTGCTAGTGGTTTCCTAGCGGGATCCTCCTACAATGAGCAGTTCTTC. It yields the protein CASGFLAGSSYNEQFF.

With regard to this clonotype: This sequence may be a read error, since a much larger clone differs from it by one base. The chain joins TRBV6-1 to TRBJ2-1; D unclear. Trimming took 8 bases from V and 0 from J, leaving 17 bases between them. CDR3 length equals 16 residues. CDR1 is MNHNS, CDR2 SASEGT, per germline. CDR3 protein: CASAGIPIHSYNEQFF. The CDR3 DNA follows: TGTGCCAGCGCAGGTATTCCCATTCACTCCTACAATGAGCAGTTCTTC.

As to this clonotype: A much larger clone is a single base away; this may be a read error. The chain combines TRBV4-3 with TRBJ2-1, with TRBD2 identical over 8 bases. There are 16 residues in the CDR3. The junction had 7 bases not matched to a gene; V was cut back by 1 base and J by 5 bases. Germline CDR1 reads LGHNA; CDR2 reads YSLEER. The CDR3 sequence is CASSQGVLAGNNEQFF. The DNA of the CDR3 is TGCGCCAGCAGCCAAGGGGTGTTAGCGGGGAACAATGAGCAGTTCTTC.

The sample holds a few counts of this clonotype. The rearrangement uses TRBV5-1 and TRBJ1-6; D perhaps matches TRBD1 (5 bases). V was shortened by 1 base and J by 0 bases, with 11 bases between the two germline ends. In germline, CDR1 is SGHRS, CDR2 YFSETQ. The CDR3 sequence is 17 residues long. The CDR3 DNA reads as TGCGCCAGCAGCTTGCGGGACCCGAGCTCCTATAATTCACCCCTCCACTTT. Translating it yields CASSLRDPSSYNSPLHF.

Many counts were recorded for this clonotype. CDR3 sequence (DNA): TGTGCCAGCACCCTGGACAGGGGGCAGGGTGGCTACACCTTC. This codes for CASTLDRGQGGYTF. The chain uses TRBV2 and TRBJ1-2; TRBD1 aligns across 11 bases. Germline V gene sequence: CDR1 SNHLY, CDR2 FYNNEI. The CDR3 loop spans 14 amino acids. Unmatched junction bases numbered 8, after V lost 7 bases and J lost 7 bases.

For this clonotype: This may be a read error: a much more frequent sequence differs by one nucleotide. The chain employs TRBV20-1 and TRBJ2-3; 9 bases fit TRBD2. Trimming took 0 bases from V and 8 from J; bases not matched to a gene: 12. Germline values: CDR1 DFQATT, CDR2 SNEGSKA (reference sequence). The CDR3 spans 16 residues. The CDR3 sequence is CSARDHVAGGRSTQYF. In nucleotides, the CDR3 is TGCAGTGCTAGAGACCACGTGGCGGGGGGGCGGAGTACGCAGTATTTT.

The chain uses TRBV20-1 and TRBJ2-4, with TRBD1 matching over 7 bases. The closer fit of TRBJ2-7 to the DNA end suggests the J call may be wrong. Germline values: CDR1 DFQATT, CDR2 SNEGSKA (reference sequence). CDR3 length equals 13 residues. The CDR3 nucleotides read TGCAGTGCAACCGACAGGGAGCGGTACGAGCAGTACTTC. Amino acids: CSATDRERYEQYF.

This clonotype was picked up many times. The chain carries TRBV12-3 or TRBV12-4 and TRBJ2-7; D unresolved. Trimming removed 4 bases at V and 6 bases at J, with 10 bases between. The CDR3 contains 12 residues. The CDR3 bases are TGTGCCAGCAGTTCTCTATATGTCGAGCAGTACTTC. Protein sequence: CASSSLYVEQYF.

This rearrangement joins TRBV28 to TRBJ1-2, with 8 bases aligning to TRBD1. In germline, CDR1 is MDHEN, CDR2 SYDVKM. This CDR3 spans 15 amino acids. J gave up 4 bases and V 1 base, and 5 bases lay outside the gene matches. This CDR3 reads CASSLSSTGAYGYTF. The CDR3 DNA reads TGTGCCAGCAGTTTATCCTCGACAGGGGCCTATGGCTACACCTTC.

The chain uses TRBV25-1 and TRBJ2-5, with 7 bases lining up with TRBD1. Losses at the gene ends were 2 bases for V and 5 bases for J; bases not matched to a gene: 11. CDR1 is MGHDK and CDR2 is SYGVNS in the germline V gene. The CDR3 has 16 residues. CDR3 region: CASSEGAGGSWETQYF. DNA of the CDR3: TGTGCCAGCAGTGAAGGGGCAGGGGGATCATGGGAGACCCAGTACTTC. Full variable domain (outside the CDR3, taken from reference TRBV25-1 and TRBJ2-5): EADIYQTPRYLVIGTGKKITLECSQTMGHDKMYWYQQDPGMELHLIHYSYGVNSTEKGDLSSESTVSRIRTEHFPLTLESARPSHTSQYLCASSEGAGGSWETQYFGPGTRLLVL.

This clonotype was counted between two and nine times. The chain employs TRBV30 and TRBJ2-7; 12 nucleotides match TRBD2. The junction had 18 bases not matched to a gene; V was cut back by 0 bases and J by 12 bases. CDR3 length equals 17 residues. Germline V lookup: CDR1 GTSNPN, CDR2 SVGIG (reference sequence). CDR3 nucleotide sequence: TGTGCCTGGAGTGTACTCCGGACTAGCGGGGACAAAAACATTCGGTACTTC. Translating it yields CAWSVLRTSGDKNIRYF.

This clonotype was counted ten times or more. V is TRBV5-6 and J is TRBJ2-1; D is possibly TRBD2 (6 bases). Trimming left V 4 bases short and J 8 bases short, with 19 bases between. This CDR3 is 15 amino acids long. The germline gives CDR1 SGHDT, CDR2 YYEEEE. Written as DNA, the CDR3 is TGTGCCAGCAGCCGGGAGTGGGACCAAGAGGATGAGCAGTTCTTC. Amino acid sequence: CASSREWDQEDEQFF.

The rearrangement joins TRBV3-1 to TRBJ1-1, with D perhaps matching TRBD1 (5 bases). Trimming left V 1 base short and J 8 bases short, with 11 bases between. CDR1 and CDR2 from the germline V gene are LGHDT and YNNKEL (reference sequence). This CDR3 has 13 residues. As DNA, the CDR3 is TGTGCCAGCAGCCAAGTATTTGGGACGGAAGCTTTCTTT. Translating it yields CASSQVFGTEAFF.

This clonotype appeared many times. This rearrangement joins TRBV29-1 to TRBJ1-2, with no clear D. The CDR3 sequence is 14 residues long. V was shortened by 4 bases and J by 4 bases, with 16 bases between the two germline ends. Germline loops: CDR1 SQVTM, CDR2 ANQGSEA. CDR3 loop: CSVAHSKGAYGYTF. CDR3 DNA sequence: TGCAGCGTTGCGCACTCCAAGGGTGCCTATGGCTACACCTTC.

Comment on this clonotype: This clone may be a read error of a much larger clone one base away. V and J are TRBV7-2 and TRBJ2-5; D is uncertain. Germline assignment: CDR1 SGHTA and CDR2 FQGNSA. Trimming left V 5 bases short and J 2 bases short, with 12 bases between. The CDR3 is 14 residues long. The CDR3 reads CASSVQRLQETQYF. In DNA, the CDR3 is TGTGCCAGCAGCGTACAGAGGTTACAAGAGACCCAGTACTTC.

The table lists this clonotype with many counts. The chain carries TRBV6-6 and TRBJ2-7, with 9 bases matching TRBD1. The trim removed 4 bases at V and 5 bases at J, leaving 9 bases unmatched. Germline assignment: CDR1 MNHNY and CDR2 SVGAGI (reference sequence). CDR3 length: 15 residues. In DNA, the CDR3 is TGTGCCAGCAGTTTATCCCCGGGACAGGGTCACGAGCAGTACTTC. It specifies CASSLSPGQGHEQYF.